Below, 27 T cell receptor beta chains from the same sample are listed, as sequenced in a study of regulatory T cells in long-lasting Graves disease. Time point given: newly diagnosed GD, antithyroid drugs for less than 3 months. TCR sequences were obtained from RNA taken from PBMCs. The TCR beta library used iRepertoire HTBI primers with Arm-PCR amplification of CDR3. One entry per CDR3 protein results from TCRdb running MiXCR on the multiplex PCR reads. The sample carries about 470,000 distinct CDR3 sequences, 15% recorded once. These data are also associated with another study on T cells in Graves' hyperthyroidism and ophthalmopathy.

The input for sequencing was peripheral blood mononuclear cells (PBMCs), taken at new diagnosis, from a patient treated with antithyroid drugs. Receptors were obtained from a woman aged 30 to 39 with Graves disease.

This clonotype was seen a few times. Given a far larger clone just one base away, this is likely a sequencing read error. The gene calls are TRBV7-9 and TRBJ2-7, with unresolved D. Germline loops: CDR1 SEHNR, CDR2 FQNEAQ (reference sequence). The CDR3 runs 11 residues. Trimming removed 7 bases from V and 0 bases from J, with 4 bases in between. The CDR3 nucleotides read TGTGCCAGCACCCCCTCCTACGAGCAGTACTTC. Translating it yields CASTPSYEQYF.

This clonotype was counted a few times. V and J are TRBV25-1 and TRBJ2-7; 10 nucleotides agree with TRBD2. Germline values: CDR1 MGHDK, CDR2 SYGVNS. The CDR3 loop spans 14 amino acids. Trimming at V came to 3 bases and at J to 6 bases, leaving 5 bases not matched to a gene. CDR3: CASSDPGLAPEQYF. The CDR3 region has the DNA TGTGCCAGCAGTGACCCGGGACTAGCGCCCGAGCAGTACTTC.

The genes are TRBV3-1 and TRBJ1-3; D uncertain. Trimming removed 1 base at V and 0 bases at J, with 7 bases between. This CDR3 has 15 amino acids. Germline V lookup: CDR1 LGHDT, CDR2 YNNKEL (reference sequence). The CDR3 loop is CASSQARSSGNTIYF. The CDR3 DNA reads TGTGCCAGCAGCCAAGCCCGGAGCTCTGGAAACACCATATATTTT.

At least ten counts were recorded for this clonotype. The CDR3 reads CSVDGTSEVEYNEQFF. DNA of the CDR3: TGCAGCGTTGACGGGACTAGCGAGGTTGAGTACAATGAGCAGTTCTTC. The V call is TRBV29-1, the J call TRBJ2-1; 10 positions agree with TRBD2. The germline V gene has CDR1 SQVTM and CDR2 ANQGSEA. Unmatched junction bases numbered 9, after V lost 3 bases and J lost 4 bases. The CDR3 extends over 16 amino acids.

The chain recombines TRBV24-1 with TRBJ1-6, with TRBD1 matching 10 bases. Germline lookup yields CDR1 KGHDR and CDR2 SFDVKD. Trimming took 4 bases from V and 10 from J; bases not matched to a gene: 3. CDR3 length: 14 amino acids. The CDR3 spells CATSEGQGGSPLHF. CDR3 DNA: TGTGCCACCAGTGAAGGACAGGGGGGATCACCCCTCCACTTT.

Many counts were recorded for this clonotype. This CDR3 reads CASTLGAETQYF. DNA of the CDR3: TGTGCCAGCACCCTCGGGGCAGAGACCCAGTACTTC. This rearrangement joins TRBV12-3 or TRBV12-4 to TRBJ2-5; perhaps D is TRBD1 or TRBD2 (5 bases each). Trimming shortened V by 7 bases and J by 4 bases, and 10 bases separated the two germline ends. The CDR3 covers 12 residues.

The CDR3 loop reads CASTSRRALNEQFF. CDR3 in DNA: TGTGCCAGTACCTCTCGACGGGCCCTCAATGAGCAGTTCTTC. The gene calls are TRBV19 and TRBJ2-5, with unresolved D. The J call may be faulty, since TRBJ2-1 better matches the DNA end. The CDR3 runs to 14 residues. Germline CDR1 LNHDA, CDR2 SQIVND (reference sequence).

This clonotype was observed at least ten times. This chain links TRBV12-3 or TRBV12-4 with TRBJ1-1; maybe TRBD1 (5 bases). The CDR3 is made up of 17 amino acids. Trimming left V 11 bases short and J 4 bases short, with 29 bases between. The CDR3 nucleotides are TGTGCCTCCCGCCCTGGACAAAGGGCCCTAGTCGGCACTGAAGCTTTCTTT. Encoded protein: CASRPGQRALVGTEAFF.

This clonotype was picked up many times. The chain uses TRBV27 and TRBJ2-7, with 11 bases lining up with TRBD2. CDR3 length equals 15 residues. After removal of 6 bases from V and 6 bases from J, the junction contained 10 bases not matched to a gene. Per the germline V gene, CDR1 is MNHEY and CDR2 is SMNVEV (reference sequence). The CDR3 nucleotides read TGTGCCAGCAGCCCGGGACTAGCGGTTTTAGGCGAGCAGTACTTC. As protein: CASSPGLAVLGEQYF.

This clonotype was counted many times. CDR3 protein: CAWRDRAYWNTGELFF. The CDR3 DNA follows: TGTGCCTGGAGAGACAGGGCGTACTGGAACACCGGGGAGCTGTTTTTT. The V gene is TRBV30, the J gene TRBJ2-2; the match to TRBD1 covers 7 bases. The germline V gene encodes CDR1 GTSNPN and CDR2 SVGIG (reference sequence). V lost 3 bases, J lost 1 base, and 8 bases stayed unmatched. The CDR3 is made up of 16 amino acids. Looking up the rest from reference TRBV30 and TRBJ2-2 gives the full variable domain: SQTIHQWPATLVQPVGSPLSLECTVEGTSNPNLYWYRQAAGRGLQLLFYSVGIGQISSEVPQNLSASRPQDRQFILSSKKLLLSDSGFYLCAWRDRAYWNTGELFFGEGSRLTVL.

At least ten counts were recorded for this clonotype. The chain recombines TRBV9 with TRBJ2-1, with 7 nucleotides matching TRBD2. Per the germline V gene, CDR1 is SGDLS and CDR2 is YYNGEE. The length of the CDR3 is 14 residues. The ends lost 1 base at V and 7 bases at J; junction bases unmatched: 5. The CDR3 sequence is CASSVRWGGNEQFF. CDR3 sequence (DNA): TGTGCCAGCAGCGTACGGTGGGGGGGGAATGAGCAGTTCTTC. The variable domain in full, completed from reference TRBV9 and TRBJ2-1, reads DSGVTQTPKHLITATGQRVTLRCSPRSGDLSVYWYQQSLDQGLQFLIQYYNGEERAKGNILERFSAQQFPDLHSELNLSSLELGDSALYFCASSVRWGGNEQFFGPGTRLTVL.

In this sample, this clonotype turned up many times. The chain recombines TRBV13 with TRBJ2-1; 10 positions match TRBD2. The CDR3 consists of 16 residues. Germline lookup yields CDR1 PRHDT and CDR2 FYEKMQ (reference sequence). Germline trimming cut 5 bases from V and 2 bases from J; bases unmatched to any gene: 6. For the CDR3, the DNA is TGTGCCAGCAGCACGAGCGGGAGGGGCACCTACAATGAGCAGTTCTTC. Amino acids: CASSTSGRGTYNEQFF.

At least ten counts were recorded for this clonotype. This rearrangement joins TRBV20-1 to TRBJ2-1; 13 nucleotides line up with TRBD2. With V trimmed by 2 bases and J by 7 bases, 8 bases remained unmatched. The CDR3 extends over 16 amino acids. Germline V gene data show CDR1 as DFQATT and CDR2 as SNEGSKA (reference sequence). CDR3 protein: CSARPKTSGRRNEQFF. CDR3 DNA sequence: TGCAGTGCTAGACCTAAGACTAGCGGGAGGAGGAATGAGCAGTTCTTC.

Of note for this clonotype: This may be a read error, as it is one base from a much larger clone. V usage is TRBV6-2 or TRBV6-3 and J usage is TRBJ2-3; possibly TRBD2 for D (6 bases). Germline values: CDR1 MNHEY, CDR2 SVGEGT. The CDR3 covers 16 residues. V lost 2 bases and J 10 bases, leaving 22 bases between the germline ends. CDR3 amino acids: CASSYGRRNSETPQYF. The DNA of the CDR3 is TGTGCCAGCAGTTACGGGAGGAGGAATAGCGAGACACCGCAGTATTTT.

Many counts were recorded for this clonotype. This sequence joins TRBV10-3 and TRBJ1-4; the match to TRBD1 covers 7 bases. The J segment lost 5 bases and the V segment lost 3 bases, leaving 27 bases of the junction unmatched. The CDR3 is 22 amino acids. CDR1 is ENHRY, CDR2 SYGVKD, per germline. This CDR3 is CAISESSGVPSHLDRENEKLFF. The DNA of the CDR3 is TGTGCCATCAGTGAATCCAGTGGAGTCCCCTCACATTTAGACAGGGAAAATGAAAAACTGTTTTTT.

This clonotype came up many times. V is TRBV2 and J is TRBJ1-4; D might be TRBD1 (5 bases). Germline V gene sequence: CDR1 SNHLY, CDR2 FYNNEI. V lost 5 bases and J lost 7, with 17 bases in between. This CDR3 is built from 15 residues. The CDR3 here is CASSYNQGSGEKLFF. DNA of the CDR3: TGTGCCAGCAGTTATAACCAGGGTTCGGGTGAAAAACTGTTTTTT.

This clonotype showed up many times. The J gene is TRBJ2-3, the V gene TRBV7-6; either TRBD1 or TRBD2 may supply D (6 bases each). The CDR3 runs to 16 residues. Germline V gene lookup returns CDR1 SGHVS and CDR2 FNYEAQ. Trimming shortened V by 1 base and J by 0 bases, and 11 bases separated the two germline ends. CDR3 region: CASSLGGATSTDTQYF. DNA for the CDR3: TGTGCCAGCAGCTTAGGGGGGGCCACTAGCACAGATACGCAGTATTTT.

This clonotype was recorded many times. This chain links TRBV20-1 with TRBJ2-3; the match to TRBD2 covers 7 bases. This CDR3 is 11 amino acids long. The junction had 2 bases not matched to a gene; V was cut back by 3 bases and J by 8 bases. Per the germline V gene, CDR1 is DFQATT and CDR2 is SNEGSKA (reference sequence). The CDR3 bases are TGCAGTGCTAGGGGCGGGAGTACGCAGTATTTT. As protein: CSARGGSTQYF.

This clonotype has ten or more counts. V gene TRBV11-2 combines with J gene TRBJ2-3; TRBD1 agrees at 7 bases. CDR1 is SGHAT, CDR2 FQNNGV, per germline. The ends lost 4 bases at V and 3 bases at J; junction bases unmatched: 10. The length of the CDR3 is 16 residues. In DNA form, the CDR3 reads TGTGCCAGCAGCTCGGGACAGCGCCTGACTACAGATACGCAGTATTTT. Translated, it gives CASSSGQRLTTDTQYF.

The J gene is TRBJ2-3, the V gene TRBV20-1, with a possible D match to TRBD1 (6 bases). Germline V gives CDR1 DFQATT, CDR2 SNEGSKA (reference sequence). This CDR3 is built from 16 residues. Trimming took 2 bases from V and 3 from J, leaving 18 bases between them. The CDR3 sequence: CSARLPTGPRTDTQYF. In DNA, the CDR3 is TGCAGTGCTAGACTCCCGACAGGCCCGAGGACAGATACGCAGTATTTT.

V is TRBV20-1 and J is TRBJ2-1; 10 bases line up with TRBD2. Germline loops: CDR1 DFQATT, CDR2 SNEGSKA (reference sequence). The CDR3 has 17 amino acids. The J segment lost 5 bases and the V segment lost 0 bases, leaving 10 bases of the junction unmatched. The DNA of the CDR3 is TGCAGTGCTAGAGACCAACCTAGCGGGAGAAAAAACAATGAGCAGTTCTTC. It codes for CSARDQPSGRKNNEQFF.

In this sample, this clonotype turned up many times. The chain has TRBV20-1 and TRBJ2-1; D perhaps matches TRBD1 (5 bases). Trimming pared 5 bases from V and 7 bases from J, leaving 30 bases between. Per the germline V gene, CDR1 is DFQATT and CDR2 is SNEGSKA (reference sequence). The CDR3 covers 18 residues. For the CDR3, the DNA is TGCAGTGCTGCCAATGAGAGGAGACTTACAGGCGCCGGGAATGAGCAGTTCTTC. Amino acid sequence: CSAANERRLTGAGNEQFF.

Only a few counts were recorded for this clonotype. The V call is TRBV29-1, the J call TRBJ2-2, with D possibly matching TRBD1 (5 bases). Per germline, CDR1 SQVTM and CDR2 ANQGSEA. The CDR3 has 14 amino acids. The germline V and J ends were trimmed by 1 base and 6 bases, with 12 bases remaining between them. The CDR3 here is CSVEATRVAGELFF. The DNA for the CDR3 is TGCAGCGTTGAAGCAACCAGGGTGGCCGGGGAGCTGTTTTTT.

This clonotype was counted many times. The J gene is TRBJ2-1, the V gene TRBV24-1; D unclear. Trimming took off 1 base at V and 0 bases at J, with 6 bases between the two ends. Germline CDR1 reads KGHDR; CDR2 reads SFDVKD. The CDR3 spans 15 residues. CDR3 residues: CATSDFQSSYNEQFF. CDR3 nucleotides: TGTGCCACCAGTGATTTCCAGAGCTCCTACAATGAGCAGTTCTTC.

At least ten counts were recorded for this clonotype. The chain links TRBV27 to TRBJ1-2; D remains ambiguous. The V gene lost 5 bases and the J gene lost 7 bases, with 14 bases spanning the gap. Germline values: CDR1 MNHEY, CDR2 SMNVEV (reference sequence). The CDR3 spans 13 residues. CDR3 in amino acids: CASSPHSYGGYTF. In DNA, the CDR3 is TGTGCCAGCAGTCCCCACTCTTATGGTGGCTACACCTTC.

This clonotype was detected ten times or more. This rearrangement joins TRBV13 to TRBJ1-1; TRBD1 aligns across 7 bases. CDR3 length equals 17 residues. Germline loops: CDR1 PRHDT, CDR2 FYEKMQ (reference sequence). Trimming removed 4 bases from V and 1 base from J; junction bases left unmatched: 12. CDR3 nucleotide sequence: TGTGCCAGCAGCTCGAGCCTCGCGGGGACAGCGAACACTGAAGCTTTCTTT. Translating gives CASSSSLAGTANTEAFF.

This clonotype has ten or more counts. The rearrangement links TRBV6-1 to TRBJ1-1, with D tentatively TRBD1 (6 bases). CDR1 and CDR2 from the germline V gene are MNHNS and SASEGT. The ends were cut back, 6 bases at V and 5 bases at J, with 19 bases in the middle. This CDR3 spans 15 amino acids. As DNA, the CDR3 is TGTGCCAGCAGCCCTTTAGGGGGTATCTCAACTGAAGCTTTCTTT. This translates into CASSPLGGISTEAFF.